Listed below are T cell receptor beta chains from one sample, sequenced in a study of blood T cell repertoires in COVID-19. Only in-frame clones appear in the TCRdb table, and some are missing; sequencing was by immunoSEQ multiplex PCR. Of approximately 200,000 clones in the sample, about 80% were seen once. Sequencing used PBMCs or T cells enriched from blood (not recorded which). Receptors originate from a man between 35 and 55 years old who had recovered from COVID-19. Both conserved end residues are part of each CDR3. D genes are given only for firm matches. The size entry is marked missing in some rows and otherwise reads once, few, many or a size class.

abundance | j_gene | d_gene | v_gene | CDR3nt | CDR3aa
- | TRBJ1-6 | - | TRBV5-6 | TGTGCCAGCAGCCCAATGGAGGCCCTAATGCTTAATTCACCCCTCCACTTT | CASSPMEALMLNSPLHF
- | TRBJ1-2 | - | TRBV14 | TGTGCCAGCAGCCAAGGGTCAGGGAACTATGGCTACACCTTC | CASSQGSGNYGYTF
- | TRBJ2-3 | TRBD1 | TRBV19 | TGTGCCAGTCTGCACGGGACAGGGGGCTATGGAGATACGCAGTATTTT | CASLHGTGGYGDTQYF
- | TRBJ1-6 | - | TRBV6-2/TRBV6-3 | TGTGCCAGCAGCCTGAGGGACACCGTCTATAATTCACCCCTCCACTTT | CASSLRDTVYNSPLHF
- | TRBJ2-3 | - | TRBV10-3 | TGTGCCGTCTCACCTCCTAACACAGATACGCAGTATTTT | CAVSPPNTDTQYF
- | TRBJ1-1 | - | TRBV6-5 | TGTGCCAGCAGACAGGGACCGAACACTGAAGCTTTCTTT | CASRQGPNTEAFF
- | TRBJ1-2 | - | TRBV30 | TGTGCCTGGACGTCACTAGGGGGATTAGAAGGTGGCTACACCTTC | CAWTSLGGLEGGYTF
- | TRBJ1-2 | - | TRBV2 | TGTGCCAGCAGCAACAGGGTTTCCGCGTTAGGCTACACCTTC | CASSNRVSALGYTF
once | TRBJ1-1 | - | TRBV7-9 | TGTGCCAGCTTAAATTTACGGGGATCGGGGACTGAAGCTTTCTTT | CASLNLRGSGTEAFF
- | TRBJ2-7 | TRBD1 | TRBV5-4 | TGTGCCAGCAGCGGAGAACAGGGGACAACCTACGAGCAGTACTTC | CASSGEQGTTYEQYF
- | TRBJ2-1 | TRBD1 | TRBV7-8 | TGTGCCAGCAGCTACGGACAGGGCTACAATGAGCAGTTCTTC | CASSYGQGYNEQFF
- | TRBJ2-2 | - | TRBV5-1 | TGCGCCAGCAGCTTGGCCAGTTCCACCGGGGAGCTGTTTTTT | CASSLASSTGELFF
- | TRBJ1-5 | TRBD1 | TRBV6-1 | TGTGCCAGCAGTGAAGCGTCGAGCAGGGGGAATCAGCCCCAGCATTTT | CASSEASSRGNQPQHF
- | TRBJ2-1 | TRBD1 | TRBV2 | TGTGCCAGCAGCCCACCGGGACAGGGGAGGGGTGAGCAGTTCTTC | CASSPPGQGRGEQFF
- | TRBJ1-1 | - | TRBV6-1 | TGTGCCAGCAGTGAATGGGGCGGGAACACTGAAGCTTTCTTT | CASSEWGGNTEAFF
- | TRBJ1-5 | - | TRBV5-6 | TGTGCCAGCAGCTTCGGTGGCAATCAGCCCCAGCATTTT | CASSFGGNQPQHF
- | TRBJ2-7 | - | TRBV3-1/TRBV3-2 | TGTGCCAGCAGCCAAGAGGGGAGCAGGATGGAGCAGTACTTC | CASSQEGSRMEQYF
once | TRBJ1-1 | TRBD1 | TRBV6-5 | TGTGCCAGCAGGACAGGGATCCCTGAAGCTTTCTTT | CASRTGIPEAFF
- | TRBJ1-3 | - | TRBV9 | TGTGCCAGCAGCACTACAGGGAGTCCTGGAAACACCATATATTTT | CASSTTGSPGNTIYF
- | TRBJ2-7 | - | TRBV11-2 | TGTGCCAGCAGGCCAGTCGCTGAGGCCTACGAGCAGTACTTC | CASRPVAEAYEQYF
- | TRBJ2-3 | TRBD2 | TRBV5-6 | TGTGCCAGCAGCTTGGACGGGGGGAGCACAGATACGCAGTATTTT | CASSLDGGSTDTQYF
- | TRBJ2-1 | - | TRBV10-3 | TGTGCCATCAGTGAGTCGAGACTTGTCAATGAGCAGTTCTTC | CAISESRLVNEQFF
- | TRBJ1-5 | TRBD1 | TRBV18 | TGTGCCAGCTCACCGGGGACAGGGAGCGATCAGCCCCAGCATTTT | CASSPGTGSDQPQHF
- | TRBJ2-5 | - | TRBV11-3 | TGTGCCAGCAGCGAAGGGAGTCAGGGGGAGACCCAGTACTTC | CASSEGSQGETQYF
- | TRBJ2-1 | TRBD2 | TRBV11-2 | TGTGCCAGCAGCTTAGCGCCCATAGCGGGGGTTTCCTACAATGAGCAGTTCTTC | CASSLAPIAGVSYNEQFF
once | TRBJ1-1 | TRBD1 | TRBV7-9 | TGTGCCAGCAGCCCAAGGGACAGATTGAACACTGAAGCTTTCTTT | CASSPRDRLNTEAFF
- | TRBJ2-2 | TRBD2 | TRBV4-2 | TGTGCCAGCAGCCATGGACTAGCGGGGGCGAACACCGGGGAGCTGTTTTTT | CASSHGLAGANTGELFF
- | TRBJ2-7 | - | TRBV30 | TGTGCCTGGAGTCCCGGGACACTGACCTACGAGCAGTACTTC | CAWSPGTLTYEQYF
- | TRBJ2-7 | - | TRBV5-1 | TGCGCCAGCAGCTGGGGCGACTCTCAAGCCCAGTACTTC | CASSWGDSQAQYF
- | TRBJ1-4 | - | TRBV9 | TGTGCCAGCAGCGTAGGGACACTCCCAAATGAAAAACTGTTTTTT | CASSVGTLPNEKLFF
- | TRBJ2-1 | TRBD2 | TRBV4-1 | TGCGCCAGCAGCCTCCTCGGGACTAGCGGGGGTAATGAGCAGTTCTTC | CASSLLGTSGGNEQFF
- | TRBJ1-1 | - | TRBV25-1 | TGTGCCACCGACGGGCGGGGAACTGAAGCTTTCTTT | CATDGRGTEAFF
- | TRBJ2-7 | TRBD1 | TRBV5-4 | TGTGCCAGCAGCTACCCCGGGACAGGCAACGAGCAGTACTTC | CASSYPGTGNEQYF
- | TRBJ1-5 | TRBD1 | TRBV19 | TGTGCCAGTAGTCTACAGGGGGCTGGAAATCAGCCCCAGCATTTT | CASSLQGAGNQPQHF
- | TRBJ2-2 | TRBD1 | TRBV25-1 | TGTGCCAGCAGTGAATCCGGTCAGGGGGACACCGGGGAGCTGTTTTTT | CASSESGQGDTGELFF
once | TRBJ2-5 | TRBD2 | TRBV18 | TGTGCCAGTCGACTAGCGGGGGGTCAAGAGACCCAGTACTTC | CASRLAGGQETQYF
- | TRBJ2-6 | - | TRBV30 | TGTGCCTGGAGTGTACAGTCCTCTGGGGCCAACGTCCTGACTTTC | CAWSVQSSGANVLTF
- | TRBJ1-5 | TRBD1 | TRBV4-2 | TGTGCCAGCAGCCAAAGAACAGGGGGCGATCAGCCCCAGCATTTT | CASSQRTGGDQPQHF
- | TRBJ1-1 | TRBD1 | TRBV6-5 | TGTGCCAGCAGCAGCACAGGGGCGACGGGCACTGAAGCTTTCTTT | CASSSTGATGTEAFF
once | TRBJ2-4 | TRBD2 | TRBV2 | TGTGCCAGCAGGGGGGGACTAACACTAGCCAAAAACATTCAGTACTTC | CASRGGLTLAKNIQYF
- | TRBJ1-2 | TRBD1 | TRBV5-4 | TGTGCCAGCAGTTACAGCAACAGGGGGAACTATGGCTACACCTTC | CASSYSNRGNYGYTF
- | TRBJ2-7 | - | TRBV21-1 | TGTGCCAGCAGGAACCTCCAGCTAGCGGGATCCTACGAGCAGTACTTC | CASRNLQLAGSYEQYF
- | TRBJ2-1 | - | TRBV19 | TGTGCCAGTAAACCCCGAGGGGGTGACAATGAGCAGTTCTTC | CASKPRGGDNEQFF
- | TRBJ1-4 | TRBD1 | TRBV6-5 | TGTGCCAGCAGTCCCGGGACAGGGACAAAACTGTTTTTT | CASSPGTGTKLFF
- | TRBJ1-1 | TRBD1 | TRBV2 | TGTGCCAGCACCATAAACAGGGGCGCTGAAGCTTTCTTT | CASTINRGAEAFF
- | TRBJ1-2 | - | TRBV21-1 | TGTGCCAGCAGCAAAGCCGCGAGCGCCGGGACAGGGCCTTTTAACTATGGCTACACCTTC | CASSKAASAGTGPFNYGYTF
- | TRBJ2-5 | TRBD2 | TRBV4-3 | TGCGCCAGCAGCCAAGGACTAGCGGAGACCCAGTACTTC | CASSQGLAETQYF
- | TRBJ2-7 | - | TRBV7-9 | TGTGCCAGCAGCTTAGAAGGGGGTGAGCAGTACTTC | CASSLEGGEQYF
- | TRBJ2-2 | - | TRBV19 | TGTGCCAGTAGTTTCCAACAGGGCTCCGGGGAGCTGTTTTTT | CASSFQQGSGELFF
- | TRBJ2-5 | - | TRBV7-2 | TGTGCCAGCAGCTTGAACTCGGAGACCCAGTACTTC | CASSLNSETQYF